A single sample is the source of the 32 T cell receptor beta chains below, sequenced in a study of cytomegalovirus exposure and HLA in healthy donors. PCR primers comprised 60 Vbeta and 13 Jbeta primers. TCRdb's copy holds only in-frame clones and misses some; the assay was immunoSEQ multiplex PCR. This sample has about 91,000 clones, with roughly two thirds found just once. Sequenced sample: PBMCs. Source of these receptors: a human donor in good health.

J is TRBJ2-3 and V is TRBV5-1; 8 bases are shared with TRBD1. Germline CDR1 SGHRS, CDR2 YFSETQ. J gave up 1 base and V 5 bases, and 3 bases lay outside the gene matches. This CDR3 region has 14 residues. The CDR3 nucleotides read TGCGCCAGCAGACGGACAGGGCGCACAGATACGCAGTATTTT. Protein product: CASRRTGRTDTQYF.

The chain couples TRBV29-1 to TRBJ1-2; D gene ambiguous. The CDR3 totals 13 residues. Trimming removed 6 bases at V and 4 bases at J, with 15 bases between. Germline V gives CDR1 SQVTM, CDR2 ANQGSEA. The DNA for the CDR3 is TGCAGCGTAATCGGGATATCTGGCTATGGCTACACCTTC. Translation: CSVIGISGYGYTF.

V is TRBV7-2 and J is TRBJ2-2; 8 bases fit TRBD2. Germline assignment: CDR1 SGHTA and CDR2 FQGNSA. The V segment lost 2 bases and the J segment 1 base; nucleotides outside the gene matches: 3. CDR3 length equals 16 residues. CDR3 sequence (DNA): TGTGCCAGCAGCTTAAGCGGGGGACTGAACACCGGGGAGCTGTTTTTT. It encodes CASSLSGGLNTGELFF.

This clone was counted a few times. The chain joins TRBV4-3 to TRBJ2-3; TRBD2 aligns across 10 bases. Germline values: CDR1 LGHNA, CDR2 YSLEER. V lost 0 bases, J lost 5 bases, and 5 bases stayed unmatched. This CDR3 is 16 amino acids long. DNA for the CDR3: TGCGCCAGCAGCCAAGATCCTAGCGGGGGCCAAGATACGCAGTATTTT. Protein product: CASSQDPSGGQDTQYF.

The CDR3 nucleotides are TGTGCCAGCAGTGGGGCTTTGGGGGGGACAGATACGCAGTATTTT. Translating gives CASSGALGGTDTQYF. The genes are TRBV2 and TRBJ2-3, with 7 bases matching TRBD2. CDR3 length equals 15 residues. In germline, CDR1 is SNHLY, CDR2 FYNNEI. Trimming cost V 4 bases and J 3 bases; bases outside gene matches: 7.

This sequence joins TRBV5-6 and TRBJ1-1; D gene unclear. Trimming took off 2 bases at V and 0 bases at J, with 11 bases between the two ends. The CDR3 consists of 15 residues. Germline assignment: CDR1 SGHDT and CDR2 YYEEEE. The CDR3 nucleotides read TGTGCCAGCAGCTTACCGGGAGTCATGAACACTGAAGCTTTCTTT. Its protein product is CASSLPGVMNTEAFF.

The chain joins TRBV7-2 to TRBJ2-3; 13 bases are a match to TRBD2. Germline trimming cut 2 bases from V and 1 base from J; bases unmatched to any gene: 3. The CDR3 length is 17 residues. Germline V lookup: CDR1 SGHTA, CDR2 FQGNSA. The CDR3 DNA follows: TGTGCCAGCAGCTTAACTGGGACTAGCGGGGGCACAGATACGCAGTATTTT. Protein product: CASSLTGTSGGTDTQYF. The full variable domain, with the rest looked up from reference TRBV7-2 and TRBJ2-3, is GAGVSQSPSNKVTEKGKDVELRCDPISGHTALYWYRQSLGQGLEFLIYFQGNSAPDKSGLPSDRFSAERTGGSVSTLTIQRTQQEDSAVYLCASSLTGTSGGTDTQYFGPGTRLTVL.

This clone was seen a handful of times. The J gene is TRBJ2-7, the V gene TRBV9, with 8 bases identical to TRBD1. This CDR3 has 15 residues. The V and J ends lost 4 bases and 4 bases, in that order; junction bases with no gene match: 10. Germline V gene data show CDR1 as SGDLS and CDR2 as YYNGEE. As DNA, the CDR3 is TGTGCCAGCAGCCCCCGGACAGGGAGGACGTACGAGCAGTACTTC. This encodes CASSPRTGRTYEQYF.

The rearrangement uses TRBV7-2 and TRBJ1-5, with D perhaps matching TRBD1 (6 bases). CDR1 and CDR2 from the germline V gene are SGHTA and FQGNSA. V was shortened by 3 bases and J by 4 bases, with 13 bases between the two germline ends. This CDR3 contains 15 residues. The CDR3: CASSFSGGLNQPQHF. The CDR3 DNA is TGTGCCAGCAGCTTTAGTGGGGGCTTAAATCAGCCCCAGCATTTT. The full variable domain, rest sourced from reference TRBV7-2 and TRBJ1-5, is GAGVSQSPSNKVTEKGKDVELRCDPISGHTALYWYRQSLGQGLEFLIYFQGNSAPDKSGLPSDRFSAERTGGSVSTLTIQRTQQEDSAVYLCASSFSGGLNQPQHFGDGTRLSIL.

The rearrangement uses TRBV15 and TRBJ2-5, with D possibly TRBD1 on 5 matching bases. The J call may be in error: the DNA end matches TRBJ2-7 better. There are 17 residues in the CDR3. Germline V gene data show CDR1 as LNHNV and CDR2 as YYDKDF (reference sequence). The CDR3 region has the DNA TGTGCCACCAGCAGAGGGGAAGGGGCGAGGAGCTCCTACGAGCAGTACTTC. Translated: CATSRGEGARSSYEQYF.

The V call is TRBV28, the J call TRBJ2-3, with 9 bases that match TRBD2. J was trimmed by 6 bases and V by 5 bases; bases with no gene match: 12. CDR3 length: 16 residues. Germline CDR1 reads MDHEN; CDR2 reads SYDVKM. The CDR3 reads CASSPSGAGGPDTQYF. The CDR3 DNA is TGTGCCAGCAGTCCGTCCGGCGCGGGGGGGCCTGATACGCAGTATTTT. The full variable domain, rest sourced from reference TRBV28 and TRBJ2-3, is DVKVTQSSRYLVKRTGEKVFLECVQDMDHENMFWYRQDPGLGLRLIYFSYDVKMKEKGDIPEGYSVSREKKERFSLILESASTNQTSMYLCASSPSGAGGPDTQYFGPGTRLTVL.

This chain uses TRBV12-5 with TRBJ2-2; 8 nucleotides agree with TRBD2. CDR3 size: 17 residues. The J segment lost 0 bases and the V segment lost 3 bases, leaving 6 bases of the junction unmatched. Germline-derived CDR1 and CDR2 are LGHNT and FRNRAP. The CDR3 DNA sequence: TGTGCTAGTGGTTTTACGGGGGGGCGAACGAACACCGGGGAGCTGTTTTTT. Translation: CASGFTGGRTNTGELFF.

V is TRBV5-1 and J is TRBJ2-5; D uncertain. The germline V gene encodes CDR1 SGHRS and CDR2 YFSETQ. V lost 0 bases to trimming and J lost 5 bases, with 5 bases between them. This CDR3 has 12 residues. The CDR3 bases are TGCGCCAGCAGCTTGGGCGTGGAGACCCAGTACTTC. Its protein is CASSLGVETQYF.

The rearrangement uses TRBV5-1 and TRBJ1-6; weak D call: TRBD1 (5 bases). This CDR3 is built from 14 residues. The germline CDR1 and CDR2 sequences are SGHRS and YFSETQ. Trimming shortened V by 2 bases and J by 13 bases, and 16 bases separated the two germline ends. The CDR3 nucleotides are TGCGCCAGCAGCTTTGACAGACCTTTGTTCCCCCTCCACTTT. It specifies CASSFDRPLFPLHF.

The V call is TRBV9, the J call TRBJ2-5; 8 positions match TRBD1. The J call is in doubt because the DNA end fits TRBJ2-7 better. Germline CDR1 and CDR2: SGDLS and YYNGEE. CDR3 length equals 16 residues. CDR3 DNA: TGTGCCAGCAGCGTAGTTGTGGGGACAGGACCCTACGAGCAGTACTTC. Residues: CASSVVVGTGPYEQYF.

The rearrangement joins TRBV6-5 to TRBJ1-1; D gene ambiguous. Germline values: CDR1 MNHEY, CDR2 SVGAGI. This CDR3 has 15 residues. V lost 4 bases and J lost 0, with 12 bases in between. CDR3 in DNA: TGTGCCAGCAGTTCCAGAGGGATCATGAACACTGAAGCTTTCTTT. It codes for CASSSRGIMNTEAFF.

This clone has only a few counts. This chain uses TRBV19 with TRBJ1-5; D is unresolved. Trimming took 5 bases from V and 0 from J, leaving 11 bases between them. CDR3 length: 15 amino acids. Germline V gene data show CDR1 as LNHDA and CDR2 as SQIVND (reference sequence). In nucleotides, the CDR3 is TGTGCCAGTAGTCGGGGAGAATATAGCAATCAGCCCCAGCATTTT. It codes for CASSRGEYSNQPQHF.

To note about this clone: Other DNA sequences of this sample code for an identical CDR3. V gene TRBV5-4 combines with J gene TRBJ2-7, with 10 bases matching TRBD1. Germline CDR1 is SGHNT and CDR2 is YYREEE (reference sequence). V shed 2 bases and J 11 bases; nucleotides not matched to a gene: 4. CDR3 length: 12 residues. The CDR3 protein is CASSFTGTGEYF. In DNA, the CDR3 is TGTGCCAGCAGCTTTACGGGGACAGGGGAGTACTTC.

This clone was seen a few times. The chain carries TRBV15 and TRBJ2-5; D might be TRBD1 (5 bases). In germline, CDR1 is LNHNV, CDR2 YYDKDF (reference sequence). V was pared by 6 bases and J by 1 base, with 12 bases between. The CDR3 sequence is 14 residues long. This CDR3 reads CATSFGAIQETQYF. The CDR3 DNA sequence: TGTGCCACCAGTTTTGGGGCTATCCAAGAGACCCAGTACTTC.

This chain uses TRBV7-9 with TRBJ1-2; no reliable D call. This CDR3 contains 13 residues. Germline CDR1 is SEHNR and CDR2 is FQNEAQ (reference sequence). Between the trimmed V and J ends, which lost 3 bases and 1 base, there was a span of 6 bases. CDR3 in DNA: TGTGCCAGCAGCTTGAGCAATAACTATGGCTACACCTTC. Translating it yields CASSLSNNYGYTF.

This chain connects TRBV5-6 to TRBJ1-5, with 10 nucleotides matching TRBD1. The V and J ends lost 2 bases and 4 bases, in that order; junction bases with no gene match: 3. Germline values: CDR1 SGHDT, CDR2 YYEEEE. The CDR3 extends over 15 amino acids. In DNA, the CDR3 is TGTGCCAGCAGCTTTGGGACAGGGGTAAATCAGCCCCAGCATTTT. It codes for CASSFGTGVNQPQHF. Based on the CDR3 plus reference TRBV5-6 and TRBJ1-5, the full variable domain is DAGVTQSPTHLIKTRGQQVTLRCSPKSGHDTVSWYQQALGQGPQFIFQYYEEEERQRGNFPDRFSGHQFPNYSSELNVNALLLGDSALYLCASSFGTGVNQPQHFGDGTRLSIL.

This chain connects TRBV9 to TRBJ1-2; no definite D call. Germline V gene sequence: CDR1 SGDLS, CDR2 YYNGEE. Trimming took 3 bases from V and 8 from J, leaving 20 bases between them. The CDR3 is 15 residues long. CDR3 sequence reads: CASSGGMARKGGYTF. CDR3 nucleotide sequence: TGTGCCAGCAGCGGAGGTATGGCAAGGAAAGGAGGCTACACCTTC. Supplemented by reference TRBV9 and TRBJ1-2, the full variable domain reads DSGVTQTPKHLITATGQRVTLRCSPRSGDLSVYWYQQSLDQGLQFLIQYYNGEERAKGNILERFSAQQFPDLHSELNLSSLELGDSALYFCASSGGMARKGGYTFGSGTRLTVV.

The chain carries TRBV2 and TRBJ1-4, with 7 bases lining up with TRBD1. The junction had 9 bases not matched to a gene; V was cut back by 5 bases and J by 6 bases. This CDR3 has 15 residues. Per the germline V gene, CDR1 is SNHLY and CDR2 is FYNNEI. The CDR3 region is CASSYTNQGDEKLFF. CDR3 DNA: TGTGCCAGCAGTTACACGAATCAGGGGGATGAAAAACTGTTTTTT. The full variable domain, with the rest looked up from reference TRBV2 and TRBJ1-4, is EPEVTQTPSHQVTQMGQEVILRCVPISNHLYFYWYRQILGQKVEFLVSFYNNEISEKSEIFDDQFSVERPDGSNFTLKIRSTKLEDSAMYFCASSYTNQGDEKLFFGSGTQLSVL.

CDR3: CASSLSGQGWNEQFF. The CDR3 DNA reads as TGTGCCAGCAGCTTATCGGGACAGGGGTGGAATGAGCAGTTCTTC. The chain couples TRBV7-6 to TRBJ2-1; 10 bases match TRBD1. J was trimmed by 7 bases and V by 2 bases; bases with no gene match: 5. The CDR3 length is 15 residues. Germline V gene lookup returns CDR1 SGHVS and CDR2 FNYEAQ.

The rearrangement joins TRBV11-3 to TRBJ2-7, with 8 nucleotides matching TRBD1. The germline gives CDR1 SGHNT, CDR2 YENEEA. The CDR3 is 14 residues long. The ends lost 5 bases at V and 2 bases at J; junction bases unmatched: 5. The CDR3 region is CASSLGQGAYEQYF. The CDR3 coding sequence is TGTGCCAGCAGCCTCGGACAGGGAGCCTACGAGCAGTACTTC.

This clone was counted between two and nine times. The chain carries TRBV5-6 and TRBJ1-4; D perhaps matches TRBD1 (5 bases). The CDR3 is made up of 15 amino acids. Trimming took off 7 bases at V and 0 bases at J, with 13 bases between the two ends. Looked up from germline, CDR1 is SGHDT and CDR2 is YYEEEE. CDR3 in DNA: TGTGCCAGCTCGACAGCCCTTGCAACTAATGAAAAACTGTTTTTT. It codes for CASSTALATNEKLFF.

This chain joins TRBV7-2 and TRBJ1-2; 9 nucleotides line up with TRBD1. The CDR3 runs 16 residues. V lost 1 base, J lost 2 bases, and 5 bases stayed unmatched. The V gene's germline CDR1 is SGHTA and CDR2 FQGNSA. For the CDR3, the DNA is TGTGCCAGCAGCTTAGAGTTAGGGACAGGGAACTATGGCTACACCTTC. This gives the protein CASSLELGTGNYGYTF.

The genes are TRBV6-5 and TRBJ1-4; TRBD1 matches 11 bases. CDR1 MNHEY and CDR2 SVGAGI come from the germline V gene. The CDR3 has 15 amino acids. The junction had 0 bases not matched to a gene; V was cut back by 0 bases and J by 6 bases. The CDR3: CASSYSGQGDEKLFF. The CDR3 DNA follows: TGTGCCAGCAGTTACTCGGGACAGGGGGATGAAAAACTGTTTTTT.

This chain links TRBV7-2 with TRBJ2-2; TRBD2 matches at 8 bases. The V gene end was trimmed by 3 bases and the J gene end by 4 bases; junction bases not matched to a gene: 4. Germline lookup yields CDR1 SGHTA and CDR2 FQGNSA. The CDR3 covers 15 residues. The chain's CDR3 is CASSLRGLVTGELFF. CDR3 bases: TGTGCCAGCAGCTTGAGGGGACTAGTCACCGGGGAGCTGTTTTTT.

This clone was found a few times. The chain uses TRBV7-3 and TRBJ1-1; D not certain. Germline V gives CDR1 SGHTA, CDR2 FQGTGA. CDR3 size: 14 residues. The V end was cut by 0 bases, the J end by 4 bases, with 9 bases between. The CDR3 DNA reads TGTGCCAGCAGCTTAACGTTGGGGAGCACTGAAGCTTTCTTT. Protein sequence: CASSLTLGSTEAFF.

CDR3 nucleotides: TGTGCCAGCAGGAATCAGGGAAATACCTACGAGCAGTACTTC. It encodes CASRNQGNTYEQYF. The J gene is TRBJ2-7, the V gene TRBV6-5; a weak D match, TRBD1 (5 bases). Looked up from germline, CDR1 is MNHEY and CDR2 is SVGAGI. This CDR3 has 14 amino acids. The ends were cut back, 6 bases at V and 2 bases at J, with 14 bases in the middle.

This clone was detected only once. V is TRBV20-1 and J is TRBJ2-7; D remains ambiguous. This CDR3 has 11 residues. Germline V gene sequence: CDR1 DFQATT, CDR2 SNEGSKA (reference sequence). V lost 5 bases, J lost 7 bases, and 12 bases lay in between. The CDR3 spells CSAPFSREQYF. The CDR3 nucleotides are TGCAGTGCTCCCTTTTCTAGAGAGCAGTACTTC.